This is a list of T cell receptor beta chains from one sample in a study of blood T cell repertoires in COVID-19. The method was immunoSEQ multiplex PCR; TCRdb's version includes in-frame clones alone and lacks a portion of them. The sample has around 250,000 clones; over 75% are singletons. The sample consisted of peripheral blood. These receptors all come from a man aged 30-40 years who had recovered from COVID-19. Both conserved end residues are part of each CDR3. The D gene is left open where the match is weak. Clone size appears in some rows only: once, few, many, or a class for an expanded clone.

abundance: -
d_gene: TRBD2
len: 14
v_gene: TRBV11-2
j_gene: TRBJ2-2
CDR3aa: CASSLGGGNGELFF
CDR3nt: TGTGCCAGCAGCTTAGGCGGGGGGAACGGGGAGCTGTTTTTT

abundance: -
d_gene: -
len: 12
v_gene: TRBV6-5
j_gene: TRBJ1-2
CDR3aa: CASNTPGGGYTF
CDR3nt: TGTGCCAGCAACACGCCCGGGGGTGGCTACACCTTC

abundance: few
d_gene: -
len: 14
v_gene: TRBV7-9
j_gene: TRBJ1-2
CDR3aa: CASSLVRGTYGYTF
CDR3nt: TGTGCCAGCAGCTTGGTCCGCGGAACCTATGGCTACACCTTC

abundance: -
d_gene: TRBD1
len: 15
v_gene: TRBV5-6
j_gene: TRBJ2-7
CDR3aa: CASSRPGQGSYEQYF
CDR3nt: TGTGCCAGCAGCCGCCCCGGACAGGGGTCGTACGAGCAGTACTTC

abundance: -
d_gene: TRBD1
len: 15
v_gene: TRBV27
j_gene: TRBJ1-2
CDR3aa: CASSSRTGYGYGYTF
CDR3nt: TGTGCCAGCAGTTCTAGGACAGGGTATGGCTATGGCTACACCTTC

abundance: -
d_gene: -
len: 13
v_gene: TRBV7-8
j_gene: TRBJ2-7
CDR3aa: CASSPGGGYEQYF
CDR3nt: TGTGCCAGCAGCCCAGGAGGTGGGTACGAGCAGTACTTC

abundance: -
d_gene: TRBD2
len: 16
v_gene: TRBV7-3
j_gene: TRBJ2-5
CDR3aa: CASSLNPSGERSAQYF
CDR3nt: TGTGCCAGCAGCTTAAATCCTAGCGGGGAGCGATCGGCCCAGTACTTC

abundance: -
d_gene: -
len: 14
v_gene: TRBV6-5
j_gene: TRBJ2-3
CDR3aa: CASSFDSATDTQYF
CDR3nt: TGTGCCAGCAGTTTTGACAGTGCGACAGATACGCAGTATTTT

abundance: -
d_gene: TRBD2
len: 17
v_gene: TRBV7-8
j_gene: TRBJ2-7
CDR3aa: CASSLFYSGGVSYEQYF
CDR3nt: TGTGCCAGCAGCTTATTCTATAGCGGGGGGGTCAGTTACGAGCAGTACTTC

abundance: -
d_gene: -
len: 15
v_gene: TRBV6-5
j_gene: TRBJ1-6
CDR3aa: CASSYGWGAGSPLHF
CDR3nt: TGTGCCAGCAGTTACGGGTGGGGTGCGGGGTCACCCCTCCACTTT

abundance: -
d_gene: -
len: 12
v_gene: TRBV3-1/TRBV3-2
j_gene: TRBJ1-2
CDR3aa: CASSQASRGYTF
CDR3nt: TGTGCCAGCAGCCAAGCTTCCAGGGGCTACACCTTC

abundance: -
d_gene: -
len: 12
v_gene: TRBV3-1/TRBV3-2
j_gene: TRBJ2-7
CDR3aa: CASSLVSYEQYF
CDR3nt: TGTGCCAGCAGCCTCGTCTCCTACGAGCAGTACTTC

abundance: -
d_gene: TRBD1
len: 16
v_gene: TRBV18
j_gene: TRBJ1-6
CDR3aa: CASSRGTGLKNSPLHF
CDR3nt: TGTGCCAGCTCACGCGGGACAGGTCTAAAGAATTCACCCCTCCACTTT

abundance: -
d_gene: -
len: 16
v_gene: TRBV15
j_gene: TRBJ1-4
CDR3aa: CATSRDPVATNEKLFF
CDR3nt: TGTGCCACCAGCAGAGATCCCGTGGCCACTAATGAAAAACTGTTTTTT

abundance: -
d_gene: TRBD1
len: 14
v_gene: TRBV6-5
j_gene: TRBJ2-7
CDR3aa: CASRSAGTGYEQYF
CDR3nt: TGTGCCAGCAGGAGCGCCGGGACAGGCTACGAGCAGTACTTC

abundance: -
d_gene: -
len: 16
v_gene: TRBV28
j_gene: TRBJ1-2
CDR3aa: CASSSTQGFGVYGYTF
CDR3nt: TGTGCCAGCAGTTCCACACAGGGATTCGGTGTCTATGGCTACACCTTC

abundance: -
d_gene: TRBD1
len: 16
v_gene: TRBV5-1
j_gene: TRBJ2-1
CDR3aa: CASSLAGTGVVNEQFF
CDR3nt: TGCGCCAGCAGCTTGGCCGGGACAGGGGTGGTCAATGAGCAGTTCTTC

abundance: -
d_gene: -
len: 15
v_gene: TRBV4-2
j_gene: TRBJ2-2
CDR3aa: CASSQDGTNTGELFF
CDR3nt: TGTGCCAGCAGCCAAGATGGGACAAACACCGGGGAGCTGTTTTTT

abundance: -
d_gene: -
len: 16
v_gene: TRBV7-3
j_gene: TRBJ2-2
CDR3aa: CASSLSRGSNTGELFF
CDR3nt: TGTGCCAGCAGCTTAAGTCGGGGATCGAACACCGGGGAGCTGTTTTTT

abundance: -
d_gene: TRBD2
len: 15
v_gene: TRBV5-1
j_gene: TRBJ2-1
CDR3aa: CASSSEGLAFDEQFF
CDR3nt: TGCGCCAGCAGCTCTGAAGGACTAGCCTTCGATGAGCAGTTCTTC

abundance: -
d_gene: TRBD1
len: 16
v_gene: TRBV4-1
j_gene: TRBJ1-5
CDR3aa: CASSQPDRGVNQPQHF
CDR3nt: TGCGCCAGCAGCCAACCGGACAGGGGAGTAAATCAGCCCCAGCATTTT

abundance: -
d_gene: TRBD1
len: 14
v_gene: TRBV6-5
j_gene: TRBJ1-6
CDR3aa: CASSFTTGHSPLHF
CDR3nt: TGTGCCAGCAGTTTCACGACAGGGCATTCACCCCTCCACTTT

abundance: -
d_gene: -
len: 14
v_gene: TRBV5-1
j_gene: TRBJ1-6
CDR3aa: CASSFRKEHSPLHF
CDR3nt: TGCGCCAGCAGCTTCCGAAAAGAGCATTCACCCCTCCACTTT

abundance: -
d_gene: TRBD1
len: 13
v_gene: TRBV28
j_gene: TRBJ1-5
CDR3aa: CAGKGGGNQPQHF
CDR3nt: TGTGCCGGGAAAGGGGGCGGCAATCAGCCCCAGCATTTT

abundance: -
d_gene: -
len: 14
v_gene: TRBV24-1
j_gene: TRBJ2-2
CDR3aa: CATRSGRGEGELFF
CDR3nt: TGTGCCACCCGCAGTGGCAGGGGAGAGGGGGAGCTGTTTTTT

abundance: few
d_gene: -
len: 14
v_gene: TRBV7-9
j_gene: TRBJ2-7
CDR3aa: CASSDPQGFYEQYF
CDR3nt: TGTGCCAGCAGCGACCCGCAGGGTTTCTACGAGCAGTACTTC

abundance: -
d_gene: -
len: 13
v_gene: TRBV7-6
j_gene: TRBJ2-5
CDR3aa: CASSLARSETQYF
CDR3nt: TGTGCCAGCAGCTTAGCGCGATCCGAGACCCAGTACTTC

abundance: -
d_gene: -
len: 14
v_gene: TRBV11-3
j_gene: TRBJ2-2
CDR3aa: CASSLGPLAGELFF
CDR3nt: TGTGCCAGCAGCTTAGGGCCCCTGGCCGGGGAGCTGTTTTTT

abundance: -
d_gene: -
len: 14
v_gene: TRBV6-5
j_gene: TRBJ1-1
CDR3aa: CASSPGLQLTEAFF
CDR3nt: TGTGCCAGCAGCCCCGGACTGCAGCTCACTGAAGCTTTCTTT

abundance: few
d_gene: TRBD1
len: 16
v_gene: TRBV5-5
j_gene: TRBJ2-5
CDR3aa: CASSWGDRGHQETQYF
CDR3nt: TGTGCCAGCAGCTGGGGGGACAGGGGGCACCAAGAGACCCAGTACTTC

abundance: -
d_gene: TRBD2
len: 16
v_gene: TRBV10-1
j_gene: TRBJ2-1
CDR3aa: CASSERGRGGDNEQFF
CDR3nt: TGCGCCAGCAGCGAACGAGGGCGCGGGGGGGACAATGAGCAGTTCTTC

abundance: -
d_gene: -
len: 14
v_gene: TRBV2
j_gene: TRBJ2-2
CDR3aa: CASSELLNTGELFF
CDR3nt: TGTGCCAGCAGTGAATTATTGAACACCGGGGAGCTGTTTTTT

abundance: few
d_gene: -
len: 16
v_gene: TRBV5-1
j_gene: TRBJ1-3
CDR3aa: CASSLQGEDSGNTIYF
CDR3nt: TGCGCCAGCAGCTTACAGGGCGAGGACTCTGGAAACACCATATATTTT

abundance: once
d_gene: -
len: 12
v_gene: TRBV6-5
j_gene: TRBJ1-1
CDR3aa: CASSRTGGEAFF
CDR3nt: TGTGCCAGCAGTCGGACCGGGGGTGAAGCTTTCTTT

abundance: -
d_gene: -
len: 14
v_gene: TRBV7-9
j_gene: TRBJ1-6
CDR3aa: CASRAEDYNSPLHF
CDR3nt: TGTGCAAGCAGGGCAGAGGACTATAATTCACCCCTCCACTTT

abundance: -
d_gene: -
len: 13
v_gene: TRBV5-6
j_gene: TRBJ1-6
CDR3aa: CASSLSRDSPLHF
CDR3nt: TGTGCCAGCAGCTTGTCCCGGGATTCACCCCTCCACTTT

abundance: -
d_gene: -
len: 13
v_gene: TRBV10-1
j_gene: TRBJ1-4
CDR3aa: CASSWGLGEKLFF
CDR3nt: TGCGCCAGCAGCTGGGGGCTCGGTGAAAAACTGTTTTTT

abundance: -
d_gene: TRBD1
len: 15
v_gene: TRBV9
j_gene: TRBJ2-5
CDR3aa: CASSVEDREVETQYF
CDR3nt: TGTGCCAGCAGCGTTGAGGACAGGGAGGTTGAGACCCAGTACTTC

abundance: once
d_gene: -
len: 12
v_gene: TRBV6-5
j_gene: TRBJ1-2
CDR3aa: CASSWGDYGYTF
CDR3nt: TGTGCCAGCAGTTGGGGAGACTATGGCTACACCTTC

abundance: -
d_gene: -
len: 15
v_gene: TRBV5-5
j_gene: TRBJ1-1
CDR3aa: CASSSDPLTKTGAFF
CDR3nt: TGTGCCAGCAGCTCGGACCCCCTGACAAAAACGGGGGCTTTCTTT

abundance: -
d_gene: TRBD1
len: 15
v_gene: TRBV14
j_gene: TRBJ2-2
CDR3aa: CASSPNRDSTGELFF
CDR3nt: TGTGCCAGCAGCCCGAACAGGGACAGCACCGGGGAGCTGTTTTTT

abundance: -
d_gene: -
len: 15
v_gene: TRBV28
j_gene: TRBJ1-2
CDR3aa: CASSLRLGGVNGYTF
CDR3nt: TGTGCCAGCAGTTTACGGCTCGGGGGGGTGAATGGCTACACCTTC

abundance: -
d_gene: TRBD2
len: 15
v_gene: TRBV19
j_gene: TRBJ2-1
CDR3aa: CASSILAGGPNEQFF
CDR3nt: TGTGCCAGTAGTATACTAGCGGGGGGTCCCAATGAGCAGTTCTTC

abundance: -
d_gene: -
len: 18
v_gene: TRBV21-1
j_gene: TRBJ1-6
CDR3aa: CASKTKKTHPYWNSPLHF
CDR3nt: TGTGCCAGCAAAACGAAAAAGACACACCCTTATTGGAATTCACCCCTCCACTTT

abundance: -
d_gene: TRBD1
len: 14
v_gene: TRBV18
j_gene: TRBJ1-2
CDR3aa: CASSSRTGRYGYTF
CDR3nt: TGTGCCAGCTCATCCCGGACAGGGAGGTATGGCTACACCTTC

abundance: -
d_gene: TRBD1
len: 16
v_gene: TRBV9
j_gene: TRBJ2-2
CDR3aa: CASSTQGARGTGELFF
CDR3nt: TGTGCCAGCAGCACCCAGGGGGCACGGGGCACCGGGGAGCTGTTTTTT

abundance: -
d_gene: -
len: 14
v_gene: TRBV7-9
j_gene: TRBJ1-4
CDR3aa: CASSRDATNEKLFF
CDR3nt: TGTGCCAGCAGCCGGGATGCAACTAATGAAAAACTGTTTTTT

abundance: -
d_gene: -
len: 16
v_gene: TRBV2
j_gene: TRBJ1-1
CDR3aa: CASSEEAGTPNTEAFF
CDR3nt: TGTGCCAGCAGTGAAGAAGCCGGGACACCGAACACTGAAGCTTTCTTT

abundance: -
d_gene: TRBD1
len: 19
v_gene: TRBV11-3
j_gene: TRBJ1-5
CDR3aa: CASSSSSSRDRGKEQPQHF
CDR3nt: TGTGCCAGCAGTTCCTCCAGTTCCCGGGACAGGGGTAAGGAGCAGCCCCAGCATTTT

abundance: -
d_gene: TRBD2
len: 14
v_gene: TRBV11-1
j_gene: TRBJ2-7
CDR3aa: CASSSGLARLEQYF
CDR3nt: TGTGCCAGCAGCTCGGGACTAGCACGTCTCGAGCAGTACTTC

abundance: -
d_gene: -
len: 14
v_gene: TRBV5-1
j_gene: TRBJ1-1
CDR3aa: CASSEQGPNTEAFF
CDR3nt: TGCGCCAGCAGCGAACAGGGCCCCAACACTGAAGCTTTCTTT

abundance: -
d_gene: TRBD1
len: 16
v_gene: TRBV5-4
j_gene: TRBJ2-5
CDR3aa: CASSLPDRGWGETQYF
CDR3nt: TGTGCCAGCAGCTTACCCGACAGGGGGTGGGGAGAGACCCAGTACTTC

abundance: -
d_gene: TRBD2
len: 19
v_gene: TRBV3-1/TRBV3-2
j_gene: TRBJ2-1
CDR3aa: CASSHPRGLAGGPNNEQFF
CDR3nt: TGTGCCAGCAGCCACCCCCGGGGACTAGCGGGGGGTCCGAACAATGAGCAGTTCTTC

abundance: -
d_gene: -
len: 13
v_gene: TRBV7-9
j_gene: TRBJ1-1
CDR3aa: CASSPTENTEAFF
CDR3nt: TGTGCCAGCAGCCCAACAGAGAACACTGAAGCTTTCTTT

abundance: -
d_gene: TRBD2
len: 16
v_gene: TRBV9
j_gene: TRBJ2-1
CDR3aa: CASSSGGGTPYNEQFF
CDR3nt: TGTGCCAGCAGCTCTGGCGGGGGAACACCCTACAATGAGCAGTTCTTC

abundance: -
d_gene: -
len: 14
v_gene: TRBV5-4
j_gene: TRBJ2-3
CDR3aa: CATRREDSGDTQYF
CDR3nt: TGTGCCACACGTCGCGAGGACTCCGGGGATACGCAGTATTTT

abundance: -
d_gene: TRBD2
len: 17
v_gene: TRBV3-1/TRBV3-2
j_gene: TRBJ2-2
CDR3aa: CASSHGLAGGSTGELFF
CDR3nt: TGTGCCAGCAGCCACGGACTAGCGGGGGGATCCACCGGGGAGCTGTTTTTT

abundance: -
d_gene: -
len: 12
v_gene: TRBV6-5
j_gene: TRBJ2-3
CDR3aa: CASMQTPDTQYF
CDR3nt: TGTGCCAGCATGCAGACTCCAGATACGCAGTATTTT

abundance: -
d_gene: TRBD1
len: 14
v_gene: TRBV6-6
j_gene: TRBJ1-3
CDR3aa: CASSPRDSGNTIYF
CDR3nt: TGTGCCAGCAGTCCTCGGGACAGTGGAAACACCATATATTTT